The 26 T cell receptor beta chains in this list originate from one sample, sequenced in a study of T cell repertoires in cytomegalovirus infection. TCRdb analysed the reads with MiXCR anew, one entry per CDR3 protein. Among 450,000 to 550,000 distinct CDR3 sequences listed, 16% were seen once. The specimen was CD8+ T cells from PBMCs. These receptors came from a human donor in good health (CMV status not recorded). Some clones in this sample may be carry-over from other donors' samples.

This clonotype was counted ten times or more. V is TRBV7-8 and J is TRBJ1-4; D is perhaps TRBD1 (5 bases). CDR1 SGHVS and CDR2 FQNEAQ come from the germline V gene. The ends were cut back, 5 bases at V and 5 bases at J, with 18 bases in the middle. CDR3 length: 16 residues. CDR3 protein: CASSATGGRRNEKLFF. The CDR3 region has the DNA TGTGCCAGCAGCGCAACCGGGGGGAGAAGAAATGAAAAACTGTTTTTT. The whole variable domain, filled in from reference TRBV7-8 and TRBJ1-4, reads GAGVSQSPRYKVAKRGQDVALRCDPISGHVSLFWYQQALGQGPEFLTYFQNEAQLDKSGLPSDRFFAERPEGSVSTLKIQRTQQEDSAVYLCASSATGGRRNEKLFFGSGTQLSVL.

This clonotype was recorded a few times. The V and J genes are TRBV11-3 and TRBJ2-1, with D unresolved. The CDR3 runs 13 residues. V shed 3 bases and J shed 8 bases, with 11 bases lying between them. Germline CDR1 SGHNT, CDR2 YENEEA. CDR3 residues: CASSFPSSHEQFF. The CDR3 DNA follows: TGTGCCAGCAGCTTTCCCAGCTCCCATGAGCAGTTCTTC.

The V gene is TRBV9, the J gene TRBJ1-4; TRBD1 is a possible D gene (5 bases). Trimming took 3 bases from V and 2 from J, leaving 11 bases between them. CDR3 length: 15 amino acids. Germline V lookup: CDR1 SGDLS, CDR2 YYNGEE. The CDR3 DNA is TGTGCCAGCAGCGCTTCAGGGTCGACTAATGAAAAACTGTTTTTT. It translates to CASSASGSTNEKLFF.

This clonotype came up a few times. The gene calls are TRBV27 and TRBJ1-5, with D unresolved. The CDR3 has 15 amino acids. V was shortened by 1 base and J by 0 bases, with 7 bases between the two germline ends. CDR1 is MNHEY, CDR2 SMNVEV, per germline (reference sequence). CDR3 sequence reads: CASSLFTASNQPQHF. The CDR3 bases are TGTGCCAGCAGTTTATTTACAGCTAGCAATCAGCCCCAGCATTTT.

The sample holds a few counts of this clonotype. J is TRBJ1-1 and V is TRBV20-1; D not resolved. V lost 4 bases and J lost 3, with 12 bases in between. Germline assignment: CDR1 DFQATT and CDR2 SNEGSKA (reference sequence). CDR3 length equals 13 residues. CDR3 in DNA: TGCAGTGCTAAGACTCCTAGAGACACTGAAGCTTTCTTT. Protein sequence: CSAKTPRDTEAFF.

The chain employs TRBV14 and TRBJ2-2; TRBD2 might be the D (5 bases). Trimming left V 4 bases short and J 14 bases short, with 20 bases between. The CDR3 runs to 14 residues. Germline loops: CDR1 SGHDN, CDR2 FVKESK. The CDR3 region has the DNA TGTGCCAGCAGCCTAGGTGGGAACACCGGGGTTCTGTTTTTT. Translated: CASSLGGNTGVLFF.

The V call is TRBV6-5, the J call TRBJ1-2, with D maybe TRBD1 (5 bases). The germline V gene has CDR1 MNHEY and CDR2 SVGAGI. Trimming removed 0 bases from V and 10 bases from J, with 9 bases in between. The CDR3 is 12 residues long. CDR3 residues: CASSYSEGVYTF. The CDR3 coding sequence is TGTGCCAGCAGTTACTCGGAAGGGGTCTACACCTTC.

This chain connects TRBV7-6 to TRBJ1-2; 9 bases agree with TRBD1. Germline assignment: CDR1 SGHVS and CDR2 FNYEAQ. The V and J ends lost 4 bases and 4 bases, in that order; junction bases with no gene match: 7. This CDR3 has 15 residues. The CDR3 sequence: CASSSGQGFGYGYTF. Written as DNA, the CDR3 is TGTGCCAGCAGCTCGGGACAGGGTTTTGGCTATGGCTACACCTTC. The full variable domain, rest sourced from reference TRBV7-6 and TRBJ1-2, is GAGVSQSPRYKVTKRGQDVALRCDPISGHVSLYWYRQALGQGPEFLTYFNYEAQQDKSGLPNDRFSAERPEGSISTLTIQRTEQRDSAMYRCASSSGQGFGYGYTFGSGTRLTVV.

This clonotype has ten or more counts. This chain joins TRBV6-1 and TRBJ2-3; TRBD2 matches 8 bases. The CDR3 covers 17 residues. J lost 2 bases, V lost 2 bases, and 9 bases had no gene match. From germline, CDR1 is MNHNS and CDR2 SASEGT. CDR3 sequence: CASSETRRAGVTDTQYF. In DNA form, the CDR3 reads TGTGCCAGCAGTGAAACACGGCGAGCGGGAGTCACAGATACGCAGTATTTT.

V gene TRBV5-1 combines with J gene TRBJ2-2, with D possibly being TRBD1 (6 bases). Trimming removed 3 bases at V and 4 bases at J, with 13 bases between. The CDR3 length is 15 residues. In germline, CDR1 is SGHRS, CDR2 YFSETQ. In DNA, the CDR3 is TGCGCCAGCAGCTACCGGGACACAAGCACCGGGGAGCTGTTTTTT. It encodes CASSYRDTSTGELFF. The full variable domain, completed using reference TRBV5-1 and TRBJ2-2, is KAGVTQTPRYLIKTRGQQVTLSCSPISGHRSVSWYQQTPGQGLQFLFEYFSETQRNKGNFPGRFSGRQFSNSRSEMNVSTLELGDSALYLCASSYRDTSTGELFFGEGSRLTVL.

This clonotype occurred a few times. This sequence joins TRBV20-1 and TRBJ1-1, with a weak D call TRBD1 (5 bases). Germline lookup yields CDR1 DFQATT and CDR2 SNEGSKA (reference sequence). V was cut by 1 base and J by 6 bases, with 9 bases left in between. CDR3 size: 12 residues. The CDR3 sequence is CSARGGVPEAFF. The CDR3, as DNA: TGCAGTGCTAGAGGAGGGGTACCTGAAGCTTTCTTT.

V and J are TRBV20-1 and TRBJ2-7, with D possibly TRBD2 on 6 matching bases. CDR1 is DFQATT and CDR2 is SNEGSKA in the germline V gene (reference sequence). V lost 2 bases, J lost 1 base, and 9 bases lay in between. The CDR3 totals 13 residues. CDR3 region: CSARRGLSYEQYF. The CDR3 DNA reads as TGCAGTGCTAGACGGGGACTTTCCTACGAGCAGTACTTC.

DNA of the CDR3: TGTGCCAGCAGAATGGTAGTCAGCTCCTACAATGAGCAGTTCTTC. Translating gives CASRMVVSSYNEQFF. This sequence joins TRBV12-3 or TRBV12-4 and TRBJ2-1; D unclear. The CDR3 contains 15 residues. The ends were cut back, 6 bases at V and 0 bases at J, with 12 bases in the middle.

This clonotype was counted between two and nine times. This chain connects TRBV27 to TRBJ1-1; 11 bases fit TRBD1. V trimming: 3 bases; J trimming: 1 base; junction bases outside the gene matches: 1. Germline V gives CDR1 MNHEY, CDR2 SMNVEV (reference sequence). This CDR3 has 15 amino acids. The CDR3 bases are TGTGCCAGCAGTTTCGGGACAGGGGGGAACACTGAAGCTTTCTTT. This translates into CASSFGTGGNTEAFF.

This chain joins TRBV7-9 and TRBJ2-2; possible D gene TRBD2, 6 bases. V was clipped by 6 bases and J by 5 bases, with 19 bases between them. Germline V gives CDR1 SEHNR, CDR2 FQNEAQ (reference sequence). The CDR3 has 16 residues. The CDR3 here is CASSPGLPAKTGELFF. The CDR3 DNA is TGTGCCAGCAGTCCAGGACTACCTGCCAAAACCGGGGAGCTGTTTTTT.

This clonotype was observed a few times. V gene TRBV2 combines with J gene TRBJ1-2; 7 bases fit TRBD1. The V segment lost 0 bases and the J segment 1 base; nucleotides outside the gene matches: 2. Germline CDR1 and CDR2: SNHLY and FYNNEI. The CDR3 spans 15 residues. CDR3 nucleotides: TGTGCCAGCAGTGAAGCCGGACAGGTTAACTATGGCTACACCTTC. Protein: CASSEAGQVNYGYTF.

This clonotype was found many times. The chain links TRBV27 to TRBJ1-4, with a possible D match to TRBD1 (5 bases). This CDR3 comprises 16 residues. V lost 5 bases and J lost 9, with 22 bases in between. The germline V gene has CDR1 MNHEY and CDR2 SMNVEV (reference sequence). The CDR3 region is CASSDYPPGPDQKLFF. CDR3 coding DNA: TGTGCCAGCAGTGACTACCCTCCGGGACCGGACCAAAAACTGTTTTTT.

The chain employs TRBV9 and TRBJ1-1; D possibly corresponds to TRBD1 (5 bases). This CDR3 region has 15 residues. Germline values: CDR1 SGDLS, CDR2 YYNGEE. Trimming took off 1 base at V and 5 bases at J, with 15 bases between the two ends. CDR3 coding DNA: TGTGCCAGCAGCGTAACAGGAGGGCTTGGGACTGAAGCTTTCTTT. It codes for CASSVTGGLGTEAFF.

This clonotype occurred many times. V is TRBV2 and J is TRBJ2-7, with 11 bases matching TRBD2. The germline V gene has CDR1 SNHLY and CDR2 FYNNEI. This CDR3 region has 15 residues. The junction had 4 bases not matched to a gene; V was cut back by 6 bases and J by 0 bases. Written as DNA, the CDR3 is TGTGCCAGCAGAGAGGGACTAGCGGCCTCCTACGAGCAGTACTTC. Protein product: CASREGLAASYEQYF.

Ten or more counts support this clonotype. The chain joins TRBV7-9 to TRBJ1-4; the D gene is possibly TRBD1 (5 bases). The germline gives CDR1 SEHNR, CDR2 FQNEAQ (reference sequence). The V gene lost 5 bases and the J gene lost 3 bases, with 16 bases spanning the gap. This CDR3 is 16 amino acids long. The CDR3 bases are TGTGCCAGCAGCCCCCCGGGCCGGGGGGCTAATGAAAAACTGTTTTTT. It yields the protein CASSPPGRGANEKLFF.

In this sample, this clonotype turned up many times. This CDR3 is CASSQDNEQFF. The CDR3 DNA is TGTGCCAGCAGCCAAGACAATGAGCAGTTCTTC. The V call is TRBV11-3, the J call TRBJ2-1, with no clear D. The V gene lost 5 bases and the J gene lost 5 bases, with 4 bases spanning the gap. Germline V gene data show CDR1 as SGHNT and CDR2 as YENEEA. This CDR3 spans 11 amino acids.

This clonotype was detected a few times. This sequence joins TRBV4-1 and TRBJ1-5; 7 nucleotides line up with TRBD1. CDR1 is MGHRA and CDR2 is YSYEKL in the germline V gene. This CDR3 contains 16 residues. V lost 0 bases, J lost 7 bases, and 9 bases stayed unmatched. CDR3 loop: CASSQESRGNTQPQHF. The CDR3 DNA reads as TGCGCCAGCAGCCAAGAAAGCAGGGGGAATACACAGCCCCAGCATTTT.

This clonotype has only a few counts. This chain's CDR3 is CASSSGGGRSTEAFF. Here the CDR3 DNA reads TGTGCCAGCAGCTCAGGGGGAGGTCGGAGCACTGAAGCTTTCTTT. The chain is built from TRBV27 and TRBJ1-1, with TRBD1 matching 7 bases. CDR3 size: 15 residues. The germline V gene encodes CDR1 MNHEY and CDR2 SMNVEV (reference sequence). V gave up 6 bases and J gave up 4 bases; unmatched junction bases: 11.

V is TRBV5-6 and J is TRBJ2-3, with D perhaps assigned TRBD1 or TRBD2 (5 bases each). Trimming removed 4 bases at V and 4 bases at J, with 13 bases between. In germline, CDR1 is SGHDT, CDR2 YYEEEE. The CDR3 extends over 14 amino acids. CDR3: CASSTRGTADTQYF. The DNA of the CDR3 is TGTGCCAGCAGCACGAGGGGTACGGCAGATACGCAGTATTTT. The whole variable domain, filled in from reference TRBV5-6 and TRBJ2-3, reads DAGVTQSPTHLIKTRGQQVTLRCSPKSGHDTVSWYQQALGQGPQFIFQYYEEEERQRGNFPDRFSGHQFPNYSSELNVNALLLGDSALYLCASSTRGTADTQYFGPGTRLTVL.

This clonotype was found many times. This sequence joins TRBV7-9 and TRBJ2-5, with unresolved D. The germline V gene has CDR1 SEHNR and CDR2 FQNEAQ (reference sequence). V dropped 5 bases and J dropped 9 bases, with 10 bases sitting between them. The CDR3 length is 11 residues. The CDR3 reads CASSTSWAQYF. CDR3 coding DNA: TGTGCCAGCAGCACCAGCTGGGCCCAGTACTTC. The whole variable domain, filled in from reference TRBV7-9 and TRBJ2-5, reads DTGVSQNPRHKITKRGQNVTFRCDPISEHNRLYWYRQTLGQGPEFLTYFQNEAQLEKSRLLSDRFSAERPKGSFSTLEIQRTEQGDSAMYLCASSTSWAQYFGPGTRLLVL.

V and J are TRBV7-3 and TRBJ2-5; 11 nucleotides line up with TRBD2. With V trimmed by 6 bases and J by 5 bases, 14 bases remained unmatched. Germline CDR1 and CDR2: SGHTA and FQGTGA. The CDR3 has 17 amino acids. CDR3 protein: CASSSLAGGPGGETQYF. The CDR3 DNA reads TGTGCCAGCAGTTCTTTAGCGGGAGGGCCGGGGGGGGAGACCCAGTACTTC.